These T cell receptor beta chains were read from a single sample in a study of cytomegalovirus exposure and HLA in healthy donors. Sequencing used immunoSEQ multiplex PCR; TCRdb keeps in-frame clones, though not all of them. Here the sample spans about 220,000 clones, about 91% being singletons. Sequenced material: PBMCs. The origin of the receptors is a woman aged 18-30 years in good health and CMV-seronegative. Each CDR3 is given with its conserved first and last residue. The D gene is left open where the match is weak. Size tells how often a clone was seen (once, few, many) or the class of an expanded clone, and some rows leave it out.

CDR3 | DNA | V | size | D | J
CASSRDSGNTIYF | TGTGCCAGCAGCCGGGACTCTGGAAACACCATATATTTT | TRBV11-1 | - | - | TRBJ1-3
CATSRAQGDYEQYF | TGTGCCACCAGCAGAGCCCAGGGGGACTACGAGCAGTACTTC | TRBV15 | - | TRBD1 | TRBJ2-7
CASSSRRLAGGSYNEQFF | TGTGCCAGCAGCTCCAGGCGGCTAGCGGGAGGTTCCTACAATGAGCAGTTCTTC | TRBV7-2 | - | TRBD2 | TRBJ2-1
CASSQDSLGTGGSYEQYF | TGCGCCAGCAGCCAAGACTCCTTAGGGACAGGGGGCTCCTACGAGCAGTACTTC | TRBV4-3 | - | TRBD1 | TRBJ2-7
CASSEGPYYEQYF | TGTGCCAGCAGTGAAGGTCCGTACTACGAGCAGTACTTC | TRBV6-1 | - | - | TRBJ2-7
CASKITGGIYGYTF | TGTGCCAGCAAAATCACAGGGGGTATATATGGCTACACCTTC | TRBV28 | - | TRBD1 | TRBJ1-2
CASSQPGQIVNTEAFF | TGTGCCAGCAGCCAGCCGGGACAGATCGTTAACACTGAAGCTTTCTTT | TRBV4-2 | once | TRBD1 | TRBJ1-1
CASSQGVTRTGDEQYF | TGCGCCAGCAGCCAAGGTGTCACACGGACAGGGGACGAGCAGTACTTC | TRBV4-1 | once | TRBD1 | TRBJ2-7
CASSQGGGWERADTQYF | TGCGCCAGCAGCCAAGGGGGTGGGTGGGAGAGGGCAGATACGCAGTATTTT | TRBV4-3 | - | - | TRBJ2-3
CASRGGGTYEQYF | TGTGCCAGCAGGGGAGGAGGAACCTACGAGCAGTACTTC | TRBV28 | - | - | TRBJ2-7
CSVDRSGTVTDTQYF | TGCAGCGTTGATCGGTCCGGGACAGTCACAGATACGCAGTATTTT | TRBV29-1 | once | TRBD1 | TRBJ2-3
CASSSTSGRVDGELFF | TGCGCCAGCAGCTCGACTAGCGGGAGGGTGGACGGGGAGCTGTTTTTT | TRBV5-1 | - | TRBD2 | TRBJ2-2
CASSVAQAGYEQYF | TGTGCCAGCAGCGTAGCACAGGCCGGCTACGAGCAGTACTTC | TRBV9 | - | - | TRBJ2-7
CASSVALAGGPGQETQYF | TGTGCCAGCAGCGTAGCTCTAGCGGGAGGGCCTGGGCAAGAGACCCAGTACTTC | TRBV9 | - | TRBD2 | TRBJ2-5
CASSQRTSDTDTQYF | TGCGCCAGCAGCCAGCGGACTAGCGACACAGATACGCAGTATTTT | TRBV4-1 | - | TRBD2 | TRBJ2-3
CASSSTSGRAGEQFF | TGTGCCAGCAGCTCGACTAGCGGGAGGGCAGGGGAGCAGTTCTTC | TRBV7-3 | - | TRBD2 | TRBJ2-1
CATSRDNFEERAQYF | TGTGCCACCAGCAGAGATAATTTCGAGGAGCGGGCGCAGTATTTT | TRBV15 | - | - | TRBJ2-3
CASSPLLDWHYGYTF | TGTGCCAGCTCACCATTACTGGACTGGCACTATGGCTACACCTTC | TRBV18 | - | - | TRBJ1-2
CSVLGTDRETQYF | TGCAGCGTTCTCGGGACGGACAGAGAGACCCAGTACTTC | TRBV29-1 | - | - | TRBJ2-5
CASSYGAGVYGYTF | TGTGCCAGCAGTTACGGGGCAGGAGTCTATGGCTACACCTTC | TRBV6-5 | - | - | TRBJ1-2